This TCR beta chain is drawn from a study of T-cell memory formation after mild COVID-19. CDR1 and CDR2 from the germline V gene are SEHNR and FQNEAQ (reference sequence). The V gene lost 0 bases and the J gene lost 8 bases, with 16 bases spanning the gap. The CDR3 consists of 16 residues. TCRdb passed the 5' RACE reads through MiXCR, listing each CDR3 protein once. The sample yields roughly 580,000 distinct CDR3 sequences, roughly 18% seen once. The rearrangement uses TRBV7-9 and TRBJ1-4, with D possibly TRBD1 on 5 matching bases. The sample taken for sequencing was PBMCs or a T cell subset sorted from them (not recorded which). This TCR was recovered from an adult woman who had mild COVID-19 (a few samples of this study predate the infection). Cell type and time point are not known. CDR3 residues: CASSLAATAKGEKLFF. The CDR3 nucleotides are TGTGCCAGCAGCTTAGCCGCGACAGCAAAAGGGGAAAAACTGTTTTTT.